What follows are 23 T cell receptor beta chains derived from one specimen sequenced in a study of T cells expressing NK-cell markers. TCRdb re-analyzed the 5' RACE reads; it lists each CDR3 protein once, without DNA. Its listing shows over 150,000 distinct CDR3 sequences. What was sequenced was blood T cells: a sorted CD56 or NKG2C T cell subset, CD4+ or CD8+ T cells, or bulk PBMC T cells (not recorded which). Every receptor here comes from a man aged 18 to 69 in good health.

The chain couples TRBV12-3 or TRBV12-4 to TRBJ2-1; without DNA, the TCRdb call of TRBD2 cannot be checked. The CDR3 is 13 amino acids. The CDR3 reads CASSWGLGGEQFF.

The chain couples TRBV2 to TRBJ2-1; TCRdb proposes TRBD2, but this gene call is untestable without DNA. Germline assignment: CDR1 SNHLY and CDR2 FYNNEI. This CDR3 comprises 15 residues. Here the CDR3 reads CASSRVEGRYNEQFF.

The chain links TRBV4-1 to TRBJ2-7; TCRdb designates TRBD2, a call that cannot be tested without DNA. The CDR3 is made up of 16 amino acids. The germline CDR1 and CDR2 sequences are MGHRA and YSYEKL. This chain's CDR3 is CASSQFPRLSSYEQYF.

V and J are TRBV5-1 and TRBJ1-1; TCRdb's D call of TRBD1 is untestable without DNA. The CDR3 is 14 amino acids. The germline V gene has CDR1 SGHRS and CDR2 YFSETQ. The CDR3: CASSLEWGGTEAFF.

The gene calls are TRBV28 and TRBJ2-3; lacking DNA, the TRBD1 call made by TCRdb goes unchecked. Germline assignment: CDR1 MDHEN and CDR2 SYDVKM. The CDR3 is 15 residues long. The CDR3 loop is CASSFRRGLTDTQYF.

The chain is built from TRBV15 and TRBJ1-6. This CDR3 is built from 15 residues. CDR1 is LNHNV, CDR2 YYDKDF, per germline (reference sequence). CDR3 protein: CATSRDSGLYSPLHF.

The rearrangement joins TRBV7-9 to TRBJ2-1. Germline V gives CDR1 SEHNR, CDR2 FQNEAQ (reference sequence). The CDR3 sequence is 13 residues long. The CDR3 spells CASSPAGDEEQFF.

This chain connects TRBV7-8 to TRBJ2-5; the TRBD1 assignment by TCRdb is unverifiable without DNA. The CDR3 spans 15 residues. Germline V gene data show CDR1 as SGHVS and CDR2 as FQNEAQ. The CDR3 sequence is CASSPDRGARETQYF.

This chain connects TRBV4-1 to TRBJ1-1; TCRdb lists TRBD1, though no DNA is available to test this call. The CDR3 has 14 amino acids. The germline V gene has CDR1 MGHRA and CDR2 YSYEKL. CDR3 amino acids: CASSQGPPGTEAFF.

The chain employs TRBV7-9 and TRBJ2-2. The CDR3 consists of 14 residues. Germline V gives CDR1 SEHNR, CDR2 FQNEAQ (reference sequence). CDR3: CASSPRYDTGELFF.

The genes are TRBV19 and TRBJ2-1. CDR3 length: 14 amino acids. The germline CDR1 and CDR2 sequences are LNHDA and SQIVND (reference sequence). The CDR3 here is CASSIGSYHNEQFF.

The chain has TRBV19 and TRBJ2-7; TCRdb designates TRBD1, a call that cannot be tested without DNA. The CDR3 is made up of 13 amino acids. Germline CDR1 is LNHDA and CDR2 is SQIVND (reference sequence). The CDR3 protein is CATAPGTAYEQYF.

J is TRBJ2-3 and V is TRBV6-5; TCRdb proposes TRBD2, but this gene call is untestable without DNA. The CDR3 is made up of 15 amino acids. The germline CDR1 and CDR2 sequences are MNHEY and SVGAGI. CDR3 sequence: CASRLLAEDTDTQYF.

The chain carries TRBV28 and TRBJ2-3; the TCRdb D gene call, TRBD1, has no DNA to confirm it. This CDR3 has 19 residues. Germline V gives CDR1 MDHEN, CDR2 SYDVKM. CDR3 sequence reads: CASSGRRPLEVHSTDTQYF.

The chain joins TRBV29-1 to TRBJ2-3. The CDR3 spans 13 residues. CDR1 SQVTM and CDR2 ANQGSEA come from the germline V gene. CDR3 sequence reads: CSVEDRKVDTQYF.

V and J are TRBV5-6 and TRBJ2-2; TCRdb's assignment of TRBD1 cannot be checked, as there is no DNA. The CDR3 totals 14 residues. In germline, CDR1 is SGHDT, CDR2 YYEEEE. CDR3 sequence: CASSLVSGTGELFF.

This chain joins TRBV7-8 and TRBJ2-3; lacking DNA, the TRBD2 call made by TCRdb goes unchecked. This CDR3 region has 17 residues. Per germline, CDR1 SGHVS and CDR2 FQNEAQ. CDR3 in amino acids: CASSLGTSGGYTDTQYF.

The J gene is TRBJ2-5, the V gene TRBV6-5; TCRdb reports TRBD2, a call that lacks DNA to check it against. This CDR3 spans 15 amino acids. Germline loops: CDR1 MNHEY, CDR2 SVGAGI. This CDR3 is CASSYSAGRKETQYF.

This CDR3 is CASSHDPTGRFEQYF. J is TRBJ2-7 and V is TRBV3-1; the TCRdb call, TRBD1, lacks DNA for checking. There are 15 residues in the CDR3. CDR1 LGHDT and CDR2 YNNKEL come from the germline V gene (reference sequence).

The chain employs TRBV7-9 and TRBJ2-5; the D call of TRBD1 rests on TCRdb alone, since no DNA is present to check it. The germline V gene has CDR1 SEHNR and CDR2 FQNEAQ (reference sequence). The CDR3 totals 15 residues. The CDR3 protein is CASSPPGRRQETQYF.

V is TRBV20-1 and J is TRBJ1-5. The CDR3 extends over 16 amino acids. The germline CDR1 and CDR2 sequences are DFQATT and SNEGSKA (reference sequence). CDR3 protein: CSALEAGFGINQPQHF.

The J gene is TRBJ2-6, the V gene TRBV7-8. The CDR3 covers 15 residues. In germline, CDR1 is SGHVS, CDR2 FQNEAQ. CDR3 protein: CASSFSNSGANVLTF.

The chain combines TRBV14 with TRBJ2-5; the TRBD2 assignment by TCRdb is unverifiable without DNA. Germline lookup yields CDR1 SGHDN and CDR2 FVKESK. The CDR3 sequence is 15 residues long. CDR3 residues: CASSQVLAGIETQYF.